The 8 T cell receptor beta chains listed next were all sequenced from one sample in a study of blood T cell repertoires in COVID-19. Sequencing used immunoSEQ multiplex PCR; TCRdb keeps in-frame clones, though not all of them. The repertoire holds some 39,000 clones, with 70% to 90% as singletons. The sample consisted of peripheral blood. Receptor source: a man aged 35-49 years with active COVID-19.

The sample holds one count of this clone. V usage is TRBV3-1 (or the pseudogene TRBV3-2) and J usage is TRBJ2-1; D may be TRBD2 (6 bases). Germline assignment: CDR1 LGHDT and CDR2 YNNKEL (reference sequence). Trimming stripped 1 base from V and 1 base from J, with 11 bases between. The CDR3 has 16 amino acids. The CDR3 sequence: CASSQVSGRSYNEQFF. Here the CDR3 DNA reads TGTGCCAGCAGCCAAGTTTCAGGGAGGTCCTACAATGAGCAGTTCTTC.

The V and J genes are TRBV5-1 and TRBJ2-5; 10 nucleotides align to TRBD2. V lost 4 bases to trimming and J lost 7 bases; unmatched junction nucleotides: 10. Germline lookup yields CDR1 SGHRS and CDR2 YFSETQ. This CDR3 comprises 15 residues. The CDR3 loop is CASSPVTSGPGTQYF. CDR3 bases: TGCGCCAGCAGCCCCGTGACTAGCGGGCCTGGGACCCAGTACTTC.

The chain recombines TRBV27 with TRBJ1-1; D gene unclear. CDR3 size: 13 residues. Germline CDR1 and CDR2: MNHEY and SMNVEV (reference sequence). V gave up 2 bases and J gave up 2 bases, with 6 bases separating them. The CDR3 sequence is CASSLNFNTEAFF. The CDR3 DNA reads TGTGCCAGCAGTTTAAACTTCAACACTGAAGCTTTCTTT.

The rearrangement links TRBV6-6 to TRBJ2-3; possibly TRBD2 for D (6 bases). The CDR3 consists of 14 residues. The germline gives CDR1 MNHNY, CDR2 SVGAGI (reference sequence). V was clipped by 0 bases and J by 10 bases, with 14 bases between them. As DNA, the CDR3 is TGTGCCAGCAGTTACTCTGTTAGGGACTCACCGCAGTATTTT. Protein product: CASSYSVRDSPQYF.

The chain couples TRBV10-3 to TRBJ2-2; 7 bases fit TRBD1. After removal of 10 bases from V and 3 bases from J, the junction contained 8 bases not matched to a gene. Germline V gene sequence: CDR1 ENHRY, CDR2 SYGVKD. The CDR3 is 14 amino acids. This CDR3 reads CASRQGLDTGELFF. In DNA form, the CDR3 reads TGTGCCAGCCGACAGGGTCTGGACACCGGGGAGCTGTTTTTT.

Concerning this clone itself: The DNA is left out, because the CDR3 cannot be placed on it with certainty; the CDR3 is given as TCRdb lists it. V usage is TRBV30 and J usage is TRBJ2-5; the DNA was not compared with TRBD1, the D call given in the table. A total of 13 residues make up the CDR3, ends included. The germline gives CDR1 GTSNPN, CDR2 SVGIG (reference sequence). The CDR3 here is CACARRGRETQYF.

This clone was detected only a few times. V usage is TRBV19 and J usage is TRBJ2-1; TRBD2 is a possible D gene (5 bases). V lost 2 bases to trimming and J lost 12 bases, with 17 bases between them. The CDR3 covers 14 residues. Looked up from germline, CDR1 is LNHDA and CDR2 is SQIVND (reference sequence). CDR3 sequence reads: CASSITPSLAGQFF. In DNA, the CDR3 is TGTGCCAGTAGTATAACCCCCAGTCTCGCGGGGCAGTTCTTC. The full variable domain, its missing parts supplied by reference TRBV19 and TRBJ2-1, is DGGITQSPKYLFRKEGQNVTLSCEQNLNHDAMYWYRQDPGQGLRLIYYSQIVNDFQKGDIAEGYSVSREKKESFPLTVTSAQKNPTAFYLCASSITPSLAGQFFGPGTRLTVL.

This clone has a single count. V usage is TRBV10-3 and J usage is TRBJ2-4, with 7 bases aligning to TRBD2. Per germline, CDR1 ENHRY and CDR2 SYGVKD. The V segment lost 3 bases and the J segment 2 bases; nucleotides outside the gene matches: 7. The CDR3 length is 16 residues. The CDR3 DNA reads as TGTGCCATCAGTGATCCCAGCGGGAAAACCAAAAACATTCAGTACTTC. Its protein is CAISDPSGKTKNIQYF.